These 24 T cell receptor beta chains were all obtained from the same sample, sequenced in a study of blood T cell repertoires in COVID-19. Sequenced by immunoSEQ multiplex PCR; TCRdb stores in-frame clones only, minus some. Counted here are 30,000 to 40,000 clones, 70% to 90% occurring once; the ten biggest clones make up approximately 15%. The source material was peripheral blood. These receptors were taken from a human donor in a cohort sampled during active COVID-19.

The CDR3 DNA follows: TGTGCCAGCAGCTTGGCTAGCTCGGGTATAGATACGCAGTATTTT. Its translation is CASSLASSGIDTQYF. The chain is built from TRBV7-6 and TRBJ2-3; TRBD2 is a possible D gene (5 bases). Trimming stripped 3 bases from V and 5 bases from J, with 15 bases between. CDR1 is SGHVS and CDR2 is FNYEAQ in the germline V gene. The CDR3 runs to 15 residues.

This clone is a singleton in its sample. The gene calls are TRBV5-1 and TRBJ2-2; 8 bases are a match to TRBD2. CDR1 is SGHRS and CDR2 is YFSETQ in the germline V gene. After removal of 0 bases from V and 9 bases from J, the junction contained 7 bases not matched to a gene. CDR3 length: 15 amino acids. The CDR3 sequence is CASSLARGGRRELFF. The CDR3 region has the DNA TGCGCCAGCAGCTTGGCACGGGGGGGCCGCCGGGAGCTGTTTTTT.

V usage is TRBV2 and J usage is TRBJ2-7; D is ambiguous. The germline CDR1 and CDR2 sequences are SNHLY and FYNNEI. The CDR3 extends over 14 amino acids. With 7 bases removed from V and 2 bases from J, the gap between germline ends came to 15 bases. This chain's CDR3 is CASKRLVAAYEQYF. Written as DNA, the CDR3 is TGTGCCAGCAAGCGACTTGTAGCCGCCTACGAGCAGTACTTC.

The J gene is TRBJ2-7, the V gene TRBV6-5; TRBD2 matches at 8 bases. V shed 7 bases and J 2 bases; nucleotides not matched to a gene: 4. This CDR3 comprises 13 residues. Germline CDR1 reads MNHEY; CDR2 reads SVGAGI. CDR3 coding DNA: TGTGCCAGCATCGGGGGGGCCCCCTACGAGCAGTACTTC. This gives the protein CASIGGAPYEQYF.

The chain links TRBV28 to TRBJ2-5, with a tentative D call TRBD1 (6 bases). From germline, CDR1 is MDHEN and CDR2 SYDVKM. The CDR3 length is 13 residues. V lost 6 bases to trimming and J lost 4 bases, with 12 bases between them. The CDR3 sequence: CASRHRVVETQYF. CDR3 coding DNA: TGTGCCAGCAGACACAGGGTAGTAGAGACCCAGTACTTC.

The chain combines TRBV19 with TRBJ1-4; possibly TRBD1 for D (5 bases). The germline V and J ends were trimmed by 11 bases and 5 bases, with 18 bases remaining between them. The germline CDR1 and CDR2 sequences are LNHDA and SQIVND (reference sequence). CDR3 length equals 14 residues. The CDR3 coding sequence is TGTGCCGATCCACCTACAGGAGAAAATGAAAAACTGTTTTTT. This translates into CADPPTGENEKLFF.

This chain uses TRBV5-1 with TRBJ2-4, with 7 bases lining up with TRBD2. The germline V gene encodes CDR1 SGHRS and CDR2 YFSETQ. The CDR3 is made up of 17 amino acids. Trimming at V came to 4 bases and at J to 1 base, leaving 11 bases not matched to a gene. The CDR3 coding sequence is TGCGCCAGCAGCCCCGGGAGCGGGGCCGGGGCCAAAAACATTCAGTACTTC. This encodes CASSPGSGAGAKNIQYF. Filled out from reference TRBV5-1 and TRBJ2-4, the complete variable domain reads KAGVTQTPRYLIKTRGQQVTLSCSPISGHRSVSWYQQTPGQGLQFLFEYFSETQRNKGNFPGRFSGRQFSNSRSEMNVSTLELGDSALYLCASSPGSGAGAKNIQYFGAGTRLSVL.

The rearrangement joins TRBV3-1 (or the pseudogene TRBV3-2) to TRBJ2-3, with D maybe TRBD2 (5 bases). CDR3 length: 16 amino acids. Trimming took 0 bases from V and 2 from J, leaving 12 bases between them. The germline V gene encodes CDR1 LGHDT and CDR2 YNNKEL (reference sequence). In nucleotides, the CDR3 is TGTGCCAGCAGCCAAGAGCTAGCCACAAACACAGATACGCAGTATTTT. Translated, it gives CASSQELATNTDTQYF.

This chain connects TRBV14 to TRBJ1-2; D unclear. Trimming pared 0 bases from V and 8 bases from J, leaving 16 bases between. The CDR3 runs 15 residues. CDR1 and CDR2 from the germline V gene are SGHDN and FVKESK. The CDR3 nucleotides are TGTGCCAGCAGCCAAGAACTCCAACGGGCTAGCGGCTACACCTTC. Its protein is CASSQELQRASGYTF.

This clone was observed once. The rearrangement uses TRBV19 and TRBJ1-5; 8 positions agree with TRBD1. Germline CDR1 reads LNHDA; CDR2 reads SQIVND (reference sequence). J gave up 0 bases and V 2 bases, and 12 bases lay outside the gene matches. The CDR3 has 19 amino acids. Here the CDR3 reads CASSITRQGTLYSNQPQHF. The DNA for the CDR3 is TGTGCCAGTAGTATAACGCGACAGGGGACCCTTTATAGCAATCAGCCCCAGCATTTT. The whole variable domain, remainder taken from reference TRBV19 and TRBJ1-5, is DGGITQSPKYLFRKEGQNVTLSCEQNLNHDAMYWYRQDPGQGLRLIYYSQIVNDFQKGDIAEGYSVSREKKESFPLTVTSAQKNPTAFYLCASSITRQGTLYSNQPQHFGDGTRLSIL.

V is TRBV19 and J is TRBJ1-2; possible D gene TRBD1, 5 bases. V was pared by 11 bases and J by 2 bases, with 12 bases between. CDR1 is LNHDA and CDR2 is SQIVND in the germline V gene (reference sequence). This CDR3 region has 12 residues. Written as DNA, the CDR3 is TGTGCCGTTTCGGGACTGAACTATGGCTACACCTTC. Residues: CAVSGLNYGYTF. The full variable domain, completed using reference TRBV19 and TRBJ1-2, is DGGITQSPKYLFRKEGQNVTLSCEQNLNHDAMYWYRQDPGQGLRLIYYSQIVNDFQKGDIAEGYSVSREKKESFPLTVTSAQKNPTAFYLCAVSGLNYGYTFGSGTRLTVV.

The gene calls are TRBV7-8 and TRBJ2-1; TRBD1 is a possible D gene (6 bases). The germline CDR1 and CDR2 sequences are SGHVS and FQNEAQ. V lost 5 bases and J lost 2, with 10 bases in between. The CDR3 contains 14 residues. CDR3 amino acids: CASSPDRPYNEQFF. The CDR3 DNA is TGTGCCAGCAGCCCAGACAGGCCCTACAATGAGCAGTTCTTC.

The chain employs TRBV24-1 and TRBJ2-4, with 8 bases aligning to TRBD2. V dropped 9 bases and J dropped 3; count of bases not matched to a gene: 9. The CDR3 is 15 amino acids. Germline CDR1 is KGHDR and CDR2 is SFDVKD. CDR3 DNA: TGTGCCACCCGGGGGGGGCGATGGGGCAAAAACATTCAGTACTTC. Amino acids: CATRGGRWGKNIQYF.

The rearrangement uses TRBV5-1 and TRBJ2-5; TRBD1 agrees at 11 bases. V dropped 4 bases and J dropped 0; count of bases not matched to a gene: 5. The CDR3 extends over 16 amino acids. Germline CDR1 SGHRS, CDR2 YFSETQ. The CDR3 region is CASSPGTGGYQETQYF. The DNA of the CDR3 is TGCGCCAGCAGCCCCGGGACAGGGGGTTACCAAGAGACCCAGTACTTC.

The chain links TRBV6-4 to TRBJ2-7; 9 bases fit TRBD1. The CDR3 consists of 17 residues. Unmatched junction bases numbered 15, after V lost 4 bases and J lost 5 bases. Per the germline V gene, CDR1 is MRHNA and CDR2 is SNTAGT. The CDR3 sequence is CASSVRLPGQGQHEQYF. DNA of the CDR3: TGTGCCAGCAGTGTCCGCCTCCCGGGACAGGGCCAACACGAGCAGTACTTC.

The chain has TRBV24-1 and TRBJ2-2; D is unresolved. V lost 4 bases, J lost 3 bases, and 14 bases lay in between. The V gene's germline CDR1 is KGHDR and CDR2 SFDVKD. The CDR3 has 16 residues. The CDR3: CATSDATNPYTGELFF. DNA of the CDR3: TGTGCCACCAGTGACGCTACCAATCCCTACACCGGGGAGCTGTTTTTT.

CDR3 region: CAISESRGGADYEQYF. DNA for the CDR3: TGTGCCATCAGTGAGTCGAGAGGGGGCGCCGACTACGAGCAGTACTTC. The V gene is TRBV10-3, the J gene TRBJ2-7, with 7 bases aligning to TRBD1. The J segment lost 3 bases and the V segment lost 0 bases, leaving 8 bases of the junction unmatched. The CDR3 is made up of 16 amino acids. Germline lookup yields CDR1 ENHRY and CDR2 SYGVKD.

The genes are TRBV5-1 and TRBJ2-2; D possibly corresponds to TRBD1 (7 bases). This CDR3 comprises 15 residues. The germline gives CDR1 SGHRS, CDR2 YFSETQ. The germline V and J ends were trimmed by 4 bases and 2 bases, with 12 bases remaining between them. DNA of the CDR3: TGCGCCAGCAGCCGCGGGACAGCTAACACCGGGGAGCTGTTTTTT. Translation: CASSRGTANTGELFF.

The chain combines TRBV7-8 with TRBJ2-1; 8 positions match TRBD2. This CDR3 is 12 amino acids long. Germline V gives CDR1 SGHVS, CDR2 FQNEAQ. J was trimmed by 13 bases and V by 5 bases; bases with no gene match: 7. In DNA form, the CDR3 reads TGTGCCAGCAGCCACGTTAGCGGGGCCCAGTTCTTC. Amino acids: CASSHVSGAQFF.

The genes are TRBV14 and TRBJ1-1; 7 bases agree with TRBD1. Unmatched junction bases numbered 3, after V lost 4 bases and J lost 1 base. The CDR3 spans 14 residues. Germline V CDR1 and CDR2: SGHDN, FVKESK. The CDR3 region is CASSPTGKNTEAFF. CDR3 sequence (DNA): TGTGCCAGCAGCCCGACAGGGAAGAACACTGAAGCTTTCTTT. The whole variable domain, remainder taken from reference TRBV14 and TRBJ1-1, is EAGVTQFPSHSVIEKGQTVTLRCDPISGHDNLYWYRRVMGKEIKFLLHFVKESKQDESGMPNNRFLAERTGGTYSTLKVQPAELEDSGVYFCASSPTGKNTEAFFGQGTRLTVV.

V gene TRBV5-1 combines with J gene TRBJ1-6; possible D gene TRBD1, 6 bases. The V and J ends lost 5 bases and 7 bases respectively, with 16 bases between them. The CDR3 has 15 residues. Germline CDR1 and CDR2: SGHRS and YFSETQ. In DNA form, the CDR3 reads TGCGCCAGCAGTCATGGAGACAGGCCCAATTCACCCCTCCACTTT. This gives the protein CASSHGDRPNSPLHF. Combining the CDR3 with reference TRBV5-1 and TRBJ1-6 gives the whole variable domain KAGVTQTPRYLIKTRGQQVTLSCSPISGHRSVSWYQQTPGQGLQFLFEYFSETQRNKGNFPGRFSGRQFSNSRSEMNVSTLELGDSALYLCASSHGDRPNSPLHFGNGTRLTVT.

This chain joins TRBV7-3 and TRBJ2-1; D remains unclear. Trimming took 5 bases from V and 6 from J, leaving 14 bases between them. Germline values: CDR1 SGHTA, CDR2 FQGTGA. The CDR3 is made up of 14 amino acids. This CDR3 reads CASSLRAVSNEQFF. CDR3 DNA: TGTGCCAGCAGCCTAAGGGCTGTCTCCAATGAGCAGTTCTTC. The full variable domain, its missing parts supplied by reference TRBV7-3 and TRBJ2-1, is GAGVSQTPSNKVTEKGKYVELRCDPISGHTALYWYRQSLGQGPEFLIYFQGTGAADDSGLPNDRFFAVRPEGSVSTLKIQRTERGDSAVYLCASSLRAVSNEQFFGPGTRLTVL.

V gene TRBV7-9 combines with J gene TRBJ2-3, with TRBD2 matching over 8 bases. This CDR3 spans 17 amino acids. Germline V gene lookup returns CDR1 SEHNR and CDR2 FQNEAQ (reference sequence). Germline trimming cut 4 bases from V and 5 bases from J; bases unmatched to any gene: 14. The CDR3 spells CASSSSFSGDQRDTQYF. DNA for the CDR3: TGTGCCAGCAGCTCCTCTTTTAGCGGGGACCAGAGAGATACGCAGTATTTT.

Only one count was recorded for this clone. The chain employs TRBV19 and TRBJ2-2, with D unresolved. V was pared by 3 bases and J by 7 bases, with 12 bases between. The CDR3 length is 14 residues. Germline lookup yields CDR1 LNHDA and CDR2 SQIVND (reference sequence). The CDR3 bases are TGTGCCAGTAGTATTATAGTGAATAACGGGGAGCTGTTTTTT. Translation: CASSIIVNNGELFF. Drawing the rest from reference TRBV19 and TRBJ2-2, the complete variable domain is DGGITQSPKYLFRKEGQNVTLSCEQNLNHDAMYWYRQDPGQGLRLIYYSQIVNDFQKGDIAEGYSVSREKKESFPLTVTSAQKNPTAFYLCASSIIVNNGELFFGEGSRLTVL.